These 7 T cell receptor beta chains share one sample of origin, sequenced in a study of HIV-infected patients and healthy controls. Antiretroviral therapy had run roughly three months, about 14 weeks, before follow-up blood collection. Whole blood was used without fractionation, so all unsorted peripheral T cells were included. Around 0.5 ug RNA was reverse transcribed with alpha and beta constant-region primers. Each of the alpha and beta chains got its own library through chain-specific third strand synthesis with indices. TCRdb re-called the 5' RACE reads through MiXCR, storing one row per CDR3 protein. The sample includes several thousand distinct CDR3 sequences, about 9.7% of them seen just once. Sequencing used blood, obtained during antiretroviral therapy. These receptors were collected from an adult with HIV infection.

In its sample, this clonotype was seen many times. CDR3 DNA sequence: TGTGCCAGCAGCCTATACCGGGATAGCAATCAGCCCCAGCATTTT. Amino acids: CASSLYRDSNQPQHF. The chain combines TRBV7-2 with TRBJ1-5; D is unresolved. In germline, CDR1 is SGHTA, CDR2 FQGNSA. The CDR3 is 15 residues long. Trimming pared 5 bases from V and 0 bases from J, leaving 11 bases between.

By its share, this clonotype is medium-sized. This sequence joins TRBV20-1 and TRBJ2-1; 13 positions match TRBD2. V was clipped by 5 bases and J by 0 bases; unmatched bases: 4. CDR3 length: 16 residues. The germline CDR1 and CDR2 sequences are DFQATT and SNEGSKA (reference sequence). CDR3 sequence reads: CSAGTSGAVSYNEQFF. In nucleotides, the CDR3 is TGCAGTGCTGGGACTAGCGGGGCGGTCTCCTACAATGAGCAGTTCTTC.

This clonotype was observed many times. The chain recombines TRBV5-6 with TRBJ2-1; D uncertain. The CDR3 spans 12 residues. Germline assignment: CDR1 SGHDT and CDR2 YYEEEE. Trimming left V 2 bases short and J 7 bases short, with 7 bases between. The CDR3 DNA reads as TGTGCCAGCAGCTTCTCGGTTAATGAGCAGTTCTTC. Translating it yields CASSFSVNEQFF.

The chain recombines TRBV28 with TRBJ2-7, with 8 bases matching TRBD1. The CDR3 is made up of 11 amino acids. Germline V gives CDR1 MDHEN, CDR2 SYDVKM. Trimming took 5 bases from V and 12 from J; bases not matched to a gene: 6. CDR3 loop: CASSIRQGLYF. As DNA, the CDR3 is TGTGCCAGCAGTATAAGACAGGGGCTGTACTTC.

This clonotype was seen a few times. The chain is built from TRBV19 and TRBJ1-1; TRBD1 is a possible D gene (6 bases). This CDR3 contains 15 residues. The V end lost 6 bases, the J end lost 1 base, and 15 bases lay between the germline ends. Per the germline V gene, CDR1 is LNHDA and CDR2 is SQIVND (reference sequence). CDR3 amino acids: CASSPRQAENTEAFF. CDR3 bases: TGTGCCAGTAGCCCACGACAGGCTGAGAACACTGAAGCTTTCTTT.

At least ten counts were recorded for this clonotype. The genes are TRBV6-6 and TRBJ2-1, with D tentatively TRBD2 (6 bases). The CDR3 length is 13 residues. The V gene lost 4 bases and the J gene lost 5 bases, with 9 bases spanning the gap. Germline values: CDR1 MNHNY, CDR2 SVGAGI (reference sequence). The CDR3 nucleotides are TGTGCCAGCAGTTCCGGGGGTCACAATGAGCAGTTCTTC. Protein sequence: CASSSGGHNEQFF.

This clonotype was seen ten or more times. The rearrangement uses TRBV15 and TRBJ2-2, with 10 bases lining up with TRBD2. V gave up 3 bases and J gave up 0 bases; unmatched junction bases: 7. The CDR3 has 18 amino acids. CDR1 is LNHNV and CDR2 is YYDKDF in the germline V gene (reference sequence). Here the CDR3 DNA reads TGTGCCACCAGCAGTCCGGGACTAGCGAGTACGAACACCGGGGAGCTGTTTTTT. Protein sequence: CATSSPGLASTNTGELFF.